This note documents a single T cell receptor beta chain sequence. Its target is unknown. Germline V gene sequence: CDR1 LGHDT, CDR2 YNNKEL (reference sequence). This CDR3 has 17 residues. The V gene end was trimmed by 0 bases and the J gene end by 4 bases; junction bases not matched to a gene: 10. The second PCR ran about 6 to 12 cycles with a sample-barcoded 5' primer and J-beta primers. TCRdb reanalysed the 5' RACE reads using MiXCR and keeps one entry per CDR3 protein. This table holds roughly 2 million distinct CDR3 sequences, about 49% found once. The sample belongs to a study of blood T cells in healthy people across ages. Study-wide results and caveats: Correlation between TCR beta diversity and naive T cell percentage was strong.

The sequenced sample was blood. J is TRBJ1-2 and V is TRBV3-1; 8 positions match TRBD1. This clonotype was obtained from a woman between 40 and 50 years old in good health. CDR3 nucleotides: TGTGCCAGCAGCCAAGATCGTCCGACAGGGGTAACCTATGGCTACACCTTC. It specifies CASSQDRPTGVTYGYTF.